The 25 T cell receptor beta chains in this list originate from one sample, sequenced in a study of CD8+CD57+ T cells in acquired aplastic anemia. Genomic DNA, the template, was used for profiling of the TCR beta VDJ and CDR3. TCRdb ran MiXCR on the reads and lists one entry per CDR3 protein. Among hundreds of thousands of distinct CDR3 sequences, just under 70% were seen once, and the ten largest hold under 5%. The sequencing input was sorted CD4+, CD8+, or CD8+CD57+ T cells (not recorded which) from PBMCs. The receptors stem from a human donor in good health, serving as a control.

V and J are TRBV2 and TRBJ2-7, with D unresolved. Trimming took off 8 bases at V and 6 bases at J, with 11 bases between the two ends. Germline-derived CDR1 and CDR2 are SNHLY and FYNNEI. The CDR3 is 11 amino acids. The CDR3 DNA reads as TGTGCCAGCCGGCGATCAGGCGAGCAGTACTTC. Translated, it gives CASRRSGEQYF. Full variable domain (rest looked up from reference TRBV2 and TRBJ2-7): EPEVTQTPSHQVTQMGQEVILRCVPISNHLYFYWYRQILGQKVEFLVSFYNNEISEKSEIFDDQFSVERPDGSNFTLKIRSTKLEDSAMYFCASRRSGEQYFGPGTRLTVT.

This chain uses TRBV12-3 or TRBV12-4 with TRBJ2-7, with 8 bases aligning to TRBD1. The CDR3 totals 15 residues. After removal of 3 bases from V and 2 bases from J, the junction contained 6 bases not matched to a gene. The CDR3 sequence: CASSFGQGVAYEQYF. CDR3 DNA sequence: TGTGCCAGCAGTTTCGGACAGGGTGTGGCCTACGAGCAGTACTTC.

The CDR3, as DNA: TGTGCCAGCAGCCGAGCGGCCACCGGGACGGCCTTCTACGAGCAGTACTTC. It yields the protein CASSRAATGTAFYEQYF. The rearrangement uses TRBV5-6 and TRBJ2-7, with D tentatively TRBD1 or TRBD2 (5 bases each). Trimming left V 4 bases short and J 3 bases short, with 23 bases between. Germline V gives CDR1 SGHDT, CDR2 YYEEEE. The CDR3 loop spans 17 amino acids.

The chain carries TRBV10-3 and TRBJ1-2; TRBD1 matches at 10 bases. This CDR3 is 15 amino acids long. CDR1 is ENHRY and CDR2 is SYGVKD in the germline V gene. V dropped 5 bases and J dropped 3; count of bases not matched to a gene: 6. The CDR3 is CAISTRTGGDYGYTF. In DNA form, the CDR3 reads TGTGCCATCAGTACCCGGACAGGGGGGGACTATGGCTACACCTTC.

This rearrangement joins TRBV9 to TRBJ1-1; TRBD1 is a possible D gene (6 bases). Germline CDR1 reads SGDLS; CDR2 reads YYNGEE. With 0 bases removed from V and 12 bases from J, the gap between germline ends came to 21 bases. This CDR3 spans 15 amino acids. The CDR3 reads CASSVEGGPFYEPFF. CDR3 sequence (DNA): TGTGCCAGCAGCGTAGAGGGGGGACCTTTCTACGAACCTTTCTTT.

This clonotype was recorded many times. The V call is TRBV10-3, the J call TRBJ1-1; D gene uncertain. V was cut by 3 bases and J by 1 base, with 9 bases left in between. Germline V gene data show CDR1 as ENHRY and CDR2 as SYGVKD. The CDR3 spans 14 residues. This CDR3 is CAISEPTTNTEAFF. DNA for the CDR3: TGTGCCATCAGTGAACCCACTACGAACACTGAAGCTTTCTTT.

This clonotype has a count of ten or more. The CDR3, as DNA: TGTGCCAGCAGTTTCACGCTGGTCCGGGAGACCCAGTACTTC. Protein: CASSFTLVRETQYF. The chain recombines TRBV6-2 or TRBV6-3 with TRBJ2-5; D ambiguous. Germline V gene data show CDR1 as MNHEY and CDR2 as SVGEGT. The CDR3 length is 14 residues. V was shortened by 4 bases and J by 5 bases, with 14 bases between the two germline ends.

Details on this clonotype: One end of the junction fails to match germline, which may point to a read error. The V gene is TRBV12-5, the J gene TRBJ2-5; unclear D gene. CDR1 LGHNT and CDR2 FRNRAP come from the germline V gene. The CDR3 is 13 amino acids. The CDR3, as DNA: TGTGCCAGTGGTTTAGACATCCAAGAGACCCAGTACTTC. Residues: CASGLDIQETQYF.

This rearrangement joins TRBV20-1 to TRBJ2-2; a weak D match, TRBD1 (5 bases). Germline values: CDR1 DFQATT, CDR2 SNEGSKA (reference sequence). The CDR3 extends over 14 amino acids. Trimming left V 1 base short and J 1 base short, with 7 bases between. The CDR3 protein is CSARGQLNTGELFF. The CDR3 coding sequence is TGCAGTGCTAGAGGACAGTTGAACACCGGGGAGCTGTTTTTT.

This clonotype was seen only once. The chain has TRBV4-1 and TRBJ1-6; D is unresolved. The CDR3 spans 14 residues. Germline assignment: CDR1 MGHRA and CDR2 YSYEKL. Trimming took off 6 bases at V and 7 bases at J, with 13 bases between the two ends. The CDR3 protein is CASSVPGKNSPLHF. The DNA of the CDR3 is TGCGCCAGCAGTGTACCTGGAAAAAATTCACCCCTCCACTTT.

The CDR3 sequence: CASSDRSEQYF. Here the CDR3 DNA reads TGTGCCAGCAGTGACCGGTCAGAGCAGTACTTC. The chain is built from TRBV7-2 and TRBJ2-7; D not resolved. Between the trimmed V and J ends, which lost 6 bases and 7 bases, there was a span of 10 bases. This CDR3 spans 11 amino acids. Germline V CDR1 and CDR2: SGHTA, FQGNSA.

As concerns this clonotype: No conserved phenylalanine or tryptophan is present at the end of the CDR3, so a read error is the likely explanation. No DNA is shown, since the ends of the CDR3 on it are uncertain; the CDR3 is the one TCRdb lists. The rearrangement uses TRBV19 and TRBJ1-2. Germline CDR1 LNHDA, CDR2 SQIVND (reference sequence). 15 amino acids form the CDR3, both terminal residues included. Here the CDR3 reads CASSDLASASSVYIL.

With regard to this clonotype: One end of the junction does not line up with germline, which may come from a read error. The chain links TRBV5-4 to TRBJ1-1; D possibly corresponds to TRBD1 (5 bases). The CDR3 contains 15 residues. The germline CDR1 and CDR2 sequences are SGHNT and YYREEE (reference sequence). The CDR3 nucleotides read TGCGCCAGCAGCCCGGCGAAGCAGGGGAACACTGAAGCTTTCTTT. This translates into CASSPAKQGNTEAFF. The full variable domain, rest sourced from reference TRBV5-4 and TRBJ1-1, is ETGVTQSPTHLIKTRGQQVTLRCSSQSGHNTVSWYQQALGQGPQFIFQYYREEENGRGNFPPRFSGLQFPNYSSELNVNALELDDSALYLCASSPAKQGNTEAFFGQGTRLTVV.

Of note for this clonotype: A read error is likely, as this CDR3 ends without the conserved phenylalanine or tryptophan. Because the CDR3's place on the DNA is in doubt, the DNA is left out and the CDR3 is given as listed by TCRdb. V gene TRBV7-2 combines with J gene TRBJ2-3; the tabulated D call, TRBD1, remains unverified against the DNA. Germline CDR1 reads SGHTA; CDR2 reads FQGNSA. From its first to its last residue, the CDR3 has 12 amino acids. CDR3 sequence: CASSLAGQGLEE.

This chain joins TRBV19 and TRBJ2-7, with 11 bases fitting TRBD2. The CDR3 sequence is 14 residues long. Germline V gene sequence: CDR1 LNHDA, CDR2 SQIVND (reference sequence). V lost 2 bases to trimming and J lost 3 bases; unmatched junction nucleotides: 0. The CDR3 sequence is CASSILAGGYEQYF. The CDR3 nucleotides are TGTGCCAGTAGTATACTAGCGGGGGGCTACGAGCAGTACTTC.

A remark on this clonotype: This CDR3 fails to terminate in the conserved phenylalanine or tryptophan, so it likely reflects a read error. The chain joins TRBV10-3 to TRBJ1-2, with a tentative D call TRBD1 (6 bases). The CDR3 is 14 residues long. Germline CDR1 ENHRY, CDR2 SYGVKD. V was pared by 2 bases and J by 2 bases, with 9 bases between. The CDR3 DNA is TGTGCCATCAGTGAGGCAGACAGGAACTATGGCTACACCTTA. Protein: CAISEADRNYGYTL.

J is TRBJ2-7 and V is TRBV20-1; D is undetermined. Germline V gene data show CDR1 as DFQATT and CDR2 as SNEGSKA (reference sequence). The V end was cut by 5 bases, the J end by 7 bases, with 18 bases between. The CDR3 consists of 13 residues. Written as DNA, the CDR3 is TGCAGTGCTTGCCCGCACAGAGGTTGGGAGCAGTACTTC. Its protein is CSACPHRGWEQYF.

The rearrangement joins TRBV11-2 to TRBJ1-1; D not resolved. V was clipped by 5 bases and J by 5 bases, with 15 bases between them. There are 14 residues in the CDR3. Germline V gene lookup returns CDR1 SGHAT and CDR2 FQNNGV. The CDR3: CASSPPDCVTEAFF. DNA of the CDR3: TGTGCCAGCAGCCCACCGGACTGCGTTACTGAAGCTTTCTTT.

Note on this clonotype: The junction and the germline gene differ at one end; a read error may be behind it. This chain links TRBV5-1 with TRBJ1-1; D uncertain. Per germline, CDR1 SGHRS and CDR2 YFSETQ. The CDR3 sequence is 14 residues long. CDR3 sequence: CAGSSRQYVTEAFF. Here the CDR3 DNA reads TGTGCCGGCAGCTCCCGGCAGTACGTGACTGAAGCTTTCTTT.

The chain links TRBV7-4 to TRBJ2-7; tentative D call: TRBD2 (7 bases). Trimming took 5 bases from V and 1 from J, leaving 15 bases between them. This CDR3 is built from 15 residues. The germline V gene has CDR1 SGHVT and CDR2 SQSDAQ. In nucleotides, the CDR3 is TGTGCCAGCAGCGTCAGGGGAGGGGCATCCTACGAGCAGTACTTC. Residues: CASSVRGGASYEQYF.

The V gene is TRBV6-6, the J gene TRBJ1-4; D gene uncertain. The V and J ends lost 2 bases and 8 bases respectively, with 3 bases between them. Germline V CDR1 and CDR2: MNHNY, SVGAGI (reference sequence). This CDR3 has 11 amino acids. The CDR3 nucleotides read TGTGCCAGCAGTTACGGGGAAAAACTGTTTTTT. Protein product: CASSYGEKLFF.

This clonotype was counted a single time. This sequence may be a read error, since a much larger clone differs from it by one base. The rearrangement uses TRBV5-1 and TRBJ2-5, with 8 nucleotides matching TRBD2. CDR1 is SGHRS, CDR2 YFSETQ, per germline. The CDR3 consists of 18 residues. V gave up 3 bases and J gave up 4 bases; unmatched junction bases: 17. CDR3 loop: CASSSSTVPGLVRETQYF. In DNA form, the CDR3 reads TGCGCCAGCAGCTCCTCAACTGTCCCGGGACTAGTACGAGAGACCCAGTACTTC.

CDR3 DNA: TGTGCCAGCAGCCAAAACAGGGGCACTGAAGCTTTCTTT. It specifies CASSQNRGTEAFF. This rearrangement joins TRBV7-9 to TRBJ1-1, with 7 bases lining up with TRBD1. This CDR3 has 13 residues. Germline-derived CDR1 and CDR2 are SEHNR and FQNEAQ (reference sequence). The junction had 4 bases not matched to a gene; V was cut back by 5 bases and J by 4 bases.

This clonotype was found once. The conserved phenylalanine or tryptophan normally closing the CDR3 is absent here, so this likely arose from a read error. The DNA is left out, because the CDR3 cannot be placed on it with certainty; the CDR3 is given as TCRdb lists it. V and J are TRBV7-2 and TRBJ1-6; TRBD1 is the table's D call, not checked against the DNA. Germline CDR1 reads SGHTA; CDR2 reads FQGNSA. The length of the CDR3 is 13 amino acids, counting both ends. The CDR3 sequence is CASRNTARAQGYT.

This clonotype was detected only once. A read error may produce the germline difference seen at one junction end. The chain joins TRBV7-9 to TRBJ1-1; perhaps TRBD1 as D (6 bases). This CDR3 comprises 15 residues. Germline assignment: CDR1 SEHNR and CDR2 FQNEAQ (reference sequence). The CDR3 loop reads CASSFPGQKGTEAFF. In DNA form, the CDR3 reads TGTGCCAGCAGCTTCCCGGGACAAAAGGGCACTGAGGCTTTCTTT.